Described below is a single T cell receptor beta chain sequence and its context. Its target is not known. The primer mix had 52 TRBV and 13 TRBJ primers. Generated by immunoSEQ multiplex PCR, the TCRdb table keeps only in-frame clones and is missing some. Counted here are some 29,000 clones, less than 95% occurring once; the ten biggest clones make up roughly 1.6%. A couple of CD3G-deficient patients had more severe autoimmunity; all had some. At testing, patients were 2 to 39 years old, with reduced naive and increased memory T-cell proportions. CD4+ T cells were divided by sorting: CD25-high CD127-low Tregs, CD25-low CD127-high conventional cells. The data originate from a study of regulatory T cells. V gave up 0 bases and J gave up 2 bases; unmatched junction bases: 8. The CDR3 loop spans 17 amino acids. CDR1 and CDR2 from the germline V gene are SGHDN and FVKESK. Study-level points and caveats: Patient repertoires had restricted TRB V-J pairs and skewed V and J usage, most in Tregs. Hydrophobic residues at CDR3 positions 6 and 7 were enriched in conventional CD4+ T cells of CD3G-deficient patients.

The V call is TRBV14, the J call TRBJ2-3; 7 nucleotides agree with TRBD2. The sequenced sample consisted of conventional CD4+ T cells sorted from blood. The sequence derives from a person aged 18 to 30 with CD3G deficiency. This CDR3 reads CASSQDWGAGPTDTQYF. The CDR3 nucleotides are TGTGCCAGCAGCCAAGATTGGGGAGCGGGACCCACAGATACGCAGTATTTT.